This TCR beta chain was identified in a study of cytomegalovirus exposure and HLA in healthy donors. The PCR was carried out with 60 Vbeta primers and 13 Jbeta primers. The repertoire was sequenced with immunoSEQ multiplex PCR; TCRdb's copy has only in-frame clones and lacks some. The repertoire holds 150,000 to 180,000 clones, with approximately 84% as singletons. The CDR3 spans 14 residues. V shed 5 bases and J shed 5 bases, with 15 bases lying between them. CDR1 and CDR2 from the germline V gene are SGHAT and FQNNGV. Turning to this clone: The antigen is unknown.

Overall study results and limits: TCR beta V- and J-gene trimming, according to a later analysis, was linked to a missense DCLRE1C variant. When presence/absence was analysed, sequencing depth was taken to be roughly uniform across donors. The authors later found HLA-associated TCR beta chains more clonally expanded than equally common others.

Specimen: PBMCs. The sequence derives from a woman aged 18-29 years in good health and CMV-seronegative. V is TRBV11-2 and J is TRBJ1-2; D perhaps matches TRBD1 (5 bases). CDR3 in amino acids: CASSKQVGGYGYTF. In nucleotides, the CDR3 is TGTGCCAGCAGCAAACAGGTGGGGGGTTATGGCTACACCTTC.